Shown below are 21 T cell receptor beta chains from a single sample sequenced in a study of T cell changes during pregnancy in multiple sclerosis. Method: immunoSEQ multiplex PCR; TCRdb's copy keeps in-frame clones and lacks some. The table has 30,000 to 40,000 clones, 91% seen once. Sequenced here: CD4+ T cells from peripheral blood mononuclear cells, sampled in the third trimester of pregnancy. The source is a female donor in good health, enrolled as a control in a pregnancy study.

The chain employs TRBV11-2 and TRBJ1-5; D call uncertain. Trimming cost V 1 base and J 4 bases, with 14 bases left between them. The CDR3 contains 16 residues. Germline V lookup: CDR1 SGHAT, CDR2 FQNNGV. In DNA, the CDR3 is TGTGCCAGCAGCTTAGCTCGGGGTATTGGAAATCAGCCCCAGCATTTT. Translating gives CASSLARGIGNQPQHF.

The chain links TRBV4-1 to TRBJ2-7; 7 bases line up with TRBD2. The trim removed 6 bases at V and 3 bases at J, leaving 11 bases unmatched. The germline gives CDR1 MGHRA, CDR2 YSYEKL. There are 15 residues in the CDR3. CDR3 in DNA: TGCGCCAGCAGGGGCGTGGGAGGGGAGAGCTACGAGCAGTACTTC. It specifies CASRGVGGESYEQYF.

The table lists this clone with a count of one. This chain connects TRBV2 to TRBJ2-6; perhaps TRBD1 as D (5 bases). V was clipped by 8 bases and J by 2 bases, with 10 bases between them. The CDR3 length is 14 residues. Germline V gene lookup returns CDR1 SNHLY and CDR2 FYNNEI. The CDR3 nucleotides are TGTGCCAGCCTCACAGGTACTGGGGCCAACGTCCTGACTTTC. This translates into CASLTGTGANVLTF.

The DNA of the CDR3 is TGCACCTCGGACCAAGAGACCCAGTACTTC. Translation gives CTSDQETQYF. V usage is TRBV1 and J usage is TRBJ2-5; the D call of TRBD2 is as the table states it, not checked on the DNA. TRBV1 is a recognized pseudogene. The CDR3 is 10 residues long.

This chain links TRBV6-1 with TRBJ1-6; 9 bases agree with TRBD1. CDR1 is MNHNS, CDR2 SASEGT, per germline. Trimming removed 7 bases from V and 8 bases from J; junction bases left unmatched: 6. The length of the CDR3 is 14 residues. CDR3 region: CASTRQGVDSPLHF. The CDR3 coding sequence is TGTGCCAGCACCAGACAGGGGGTAGATTCACCCCTCCACTTT.

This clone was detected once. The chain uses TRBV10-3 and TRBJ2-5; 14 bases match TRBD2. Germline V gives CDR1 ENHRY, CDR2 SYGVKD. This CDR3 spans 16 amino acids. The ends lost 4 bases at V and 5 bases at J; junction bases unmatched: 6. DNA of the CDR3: TGTGCCATCAGTGGGGGGACTAGCGGGAGAGAGGAGACCCAGTACTTC. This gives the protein CAISGGTSGREETQYF.

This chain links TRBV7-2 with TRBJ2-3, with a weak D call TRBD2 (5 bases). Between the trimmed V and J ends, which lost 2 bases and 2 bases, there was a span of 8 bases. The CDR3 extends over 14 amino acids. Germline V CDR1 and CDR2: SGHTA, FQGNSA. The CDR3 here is CASSLILATDTQYF. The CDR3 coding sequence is TGTGCCAGCAGCTTAATCCTAGCCACAGATACGCAGTATTTT.

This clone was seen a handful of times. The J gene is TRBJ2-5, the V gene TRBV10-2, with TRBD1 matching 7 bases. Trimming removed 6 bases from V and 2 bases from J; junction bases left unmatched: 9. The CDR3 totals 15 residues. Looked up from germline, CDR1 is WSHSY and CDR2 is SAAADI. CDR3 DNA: TGCGCCAGCAGCCCCAGGGGGAGAGGGCAAGAGACCCAGTACTTC. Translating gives CASSPRGRGQETQYF.

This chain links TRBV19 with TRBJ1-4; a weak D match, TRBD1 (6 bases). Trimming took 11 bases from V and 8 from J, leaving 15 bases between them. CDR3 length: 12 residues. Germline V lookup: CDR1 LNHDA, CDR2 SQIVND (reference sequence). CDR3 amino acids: CAVGHRDEKLFF. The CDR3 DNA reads TGTGCCGTGGGGCACAGGGACGAAAAACTGTTTTTT.

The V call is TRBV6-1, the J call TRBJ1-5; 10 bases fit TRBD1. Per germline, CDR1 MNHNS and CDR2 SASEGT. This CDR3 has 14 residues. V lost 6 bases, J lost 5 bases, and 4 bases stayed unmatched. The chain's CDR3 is CASSLTGGDQPQHF. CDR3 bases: TGTGCCAGCAGCTTGACAGGGGGCGATCAGCCCCAGCATTTT.

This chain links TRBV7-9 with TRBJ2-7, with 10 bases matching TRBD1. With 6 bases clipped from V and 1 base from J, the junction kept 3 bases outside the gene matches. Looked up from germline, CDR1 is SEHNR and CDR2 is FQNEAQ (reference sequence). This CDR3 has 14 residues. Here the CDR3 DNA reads TGTGCCAGCAGAGGACAGGGGGTTTCCTACGAGCAGTACTTC. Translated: CASRGQGVSYEQYF. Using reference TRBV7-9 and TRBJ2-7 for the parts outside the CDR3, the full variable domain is DTGVSQNPRHKITKRGQNVTFRCDPISEHNRLYWYRQTLGQGPEFLTYFQNEAQLEKSRLLSDRFSAERPKGSFSTLEIQRTEQGDSAMYLCASRGQGVSYEQYFGPGTRLTVT.

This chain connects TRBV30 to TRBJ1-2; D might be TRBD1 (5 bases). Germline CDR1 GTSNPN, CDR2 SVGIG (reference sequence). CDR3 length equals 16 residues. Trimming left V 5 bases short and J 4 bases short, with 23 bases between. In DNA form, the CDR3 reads TGTGCCTGGTCCCGAACCCAAAACAGGTCCTTCTATGGCTACACCTTC. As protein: CAWSRTQNRSFYGYTF.

The CDR3 loop is CASSPPWETTDTQYF. The DNA for the CDR3 is TGTGCCAGCTCACCACCGTGGGAGACCACAGATACGCAGTATTTT. J is TRBJ2-3 and V is TRBV18, with D perhaps TRBD2 (5 bases). This CDR3 is built from 15 residues. V gave up 0 bases and J gave up 2 bases, with 9 bases separating them. Germline values: CDR1 KGHSH, CDR2 LQKENI.

The CDR3 sequence: CASGMDNSGANVLTF. For the CDR3, the DNA is TGTGCCAGCGGAATGGACAATTCTGGGGCCAACGTCCTGACTTTC. The chain has TRBV6-5 and TRBJ2-6, with D perhaps TRBD1 (5 bases). Germline CDR1 reads MNHEY; CDR2 reads SVGAGI. The CDR3 is 15 amino acids. Trimming removed 8 bases at V and 1 base at J, with 12 bases between.

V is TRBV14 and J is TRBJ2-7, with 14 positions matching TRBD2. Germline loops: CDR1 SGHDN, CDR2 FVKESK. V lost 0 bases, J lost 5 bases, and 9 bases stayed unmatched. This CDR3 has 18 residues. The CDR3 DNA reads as TGTGCCAGCAGCCAAGAGGCGGGGACTAGCGGGAGAGTAGACGAGCAGTACTTC. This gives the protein CASSQEAGTSGRVDEQYF.

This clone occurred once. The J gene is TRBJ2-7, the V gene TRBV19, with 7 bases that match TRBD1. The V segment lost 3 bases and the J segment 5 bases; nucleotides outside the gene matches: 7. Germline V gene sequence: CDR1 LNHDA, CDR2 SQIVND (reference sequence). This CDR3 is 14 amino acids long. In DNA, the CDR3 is TGTGCCAGTAGTATGAGACAGGGCGCCCACGAGCAGTACTTC. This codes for CASSMRQGAHEQYF.

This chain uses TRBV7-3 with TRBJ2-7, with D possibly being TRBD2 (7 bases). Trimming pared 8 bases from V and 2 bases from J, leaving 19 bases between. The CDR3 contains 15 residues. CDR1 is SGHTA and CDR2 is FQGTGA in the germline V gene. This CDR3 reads CASGNWRGPTYEQYF. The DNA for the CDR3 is TGTGCCAGCGGGAATTGGCGGGGGCCGACCTACGAGCAGTACTTC.

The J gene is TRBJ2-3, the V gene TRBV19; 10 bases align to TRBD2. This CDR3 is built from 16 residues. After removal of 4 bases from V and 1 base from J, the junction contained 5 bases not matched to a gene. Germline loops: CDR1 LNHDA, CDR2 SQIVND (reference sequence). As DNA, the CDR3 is TGTGCCAGTAGTAGGAGCGGGAGGGGGGGCACAGATACGCAGTATTTT. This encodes CASSRSGRGGTDTQYF.

The CDR3, as DNA: TGTGCCAGCAGTCCCGGGACAGGAAACACCGGGGAGCTGTTTTTT. The encoded protein is CASSPGTGNTGELFF. This chain joins TRBV5-6 and TRBJ2-2; 8 bases line up with TRBD1. From germline, CDR1 is SGHDT and CDR2 YYEEEE. Unmatched junction bases numbered 5, after V lost 5 bases and J lost 2 bases. This CDR3 contains 15 residues.

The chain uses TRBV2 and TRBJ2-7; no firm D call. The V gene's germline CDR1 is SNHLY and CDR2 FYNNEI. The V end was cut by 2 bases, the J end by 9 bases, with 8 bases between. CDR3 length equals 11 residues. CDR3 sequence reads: CASSELSVQYF. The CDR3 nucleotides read TGTGCCAGCAGTGAATTGAGCGTGCAGTACTTC.

CDR3 region: CASRPRSTGSYNEQFF. Here the CDR3 DNA reads TGTGCCAGCAGGCCCAGGTCTACTGGCTCCTACAATGAGCAGTTCTTC. This rearrangement joins TRBV27 to TRBJ2-1; D gene ambiguous. The CDR3 consists of 16 residues. Germline V gene data show CDR1 as MNHEY and CDR2 as SMNVEV (reference sequence). V was clipped by 6 bases and J by 0 bases, with 15 bases between them.